One sample yielded the 5 T cell receptor beta chains listed below, sequenced in a study of shared clonotypes between healthy human individuals. Measured with immunoSEQ multiplex PCR; TCRdb has only the in-frame clones, and not every one. The sample lists approximately 250,000 clones; 65% were seen once. Material for sequencing was memory CD4+ T cells sorted from blood. Sample subset: CD45RA-negative fraction. The receptors here all came from a man younger than 45 in good health.

The table lists this clone with a few counts. This CDR3 is CASRDRVKDTQYF. The DNA of the CDR3 is TGTGCCAGCCGGGACAGGGTAAAAGATACGCAGTATTTT. The rearrangement joins TRBV6-5 to TRBJ2-3; 9 positions match TRBD1. V gave up 8 bases and J gave up 5 bases; unmatched junction bases: 5. Germline V CDR1 and CDR2: MNHEY, SVGAGI. The CDR3 is 13 amino acids.

The J gene is TRBJ2-6, the V gene TRBV2; D remains unclear. The CDR3 loop spans 17 amino acids. Trimming took off 9 bases at V and 1 base at J, with 19 bases between the two ends. Germline lookup yields CDR1 SNHLY and CDR2 FYNNEI. CDR3 nucleotide sequence: TGTGCCAGTAGGTCACTTGGACGTAAGTCTGGGGCCAACGTCCTGACTTTC. Translating it yields CASRSLGRKSGANVLTF.

This clone appeared a few times. The chain has TRBV6-1 and TRBJ2-7; 7 bases agree with TRBD1. The CDR3 runs 15 residues. CDR1 MNHNS and CDR2 SASEGT come from the germline V gene. The V and J ends lost 7 bases and 2 bases, in that order; junction bases with no gene match: 11. The CDR3 here is CASTLDRVRAYEQYF. The CDR3, as DNA: TGTGCCAGCACCCTCGACAGGGTGAGGGCCTACGAGCAGTACTTC.

The chain is built from TRBV10-2 and TRBJ2-1, with D possibly being TRBD2 (6 bases). Germline CDR1 WSHSY, CDR2 SAAADI. Trimming removed 6 bases at V and 4 bases at J, with 10 bases between. CDR3 length equals 13 residues. CDR3 nucleotide sequence: TGCGCCAGCAGCCTAGGGAGGTACAATGAGCAGTTCTTC. It translates to CASSLGRYNEQFF.

The rearrangement joins TRBV28 to TRBJ1-2, with D possibly being TRBD1 (6 bases). CDR1 is MDHEN and CDR2 is SYDVKM in the germline V gene. V lost 5 bases to trimming and J lost 3 bases, with 13 bases between them. The CDR3 is 14 amino acids. CDR3 sequence reads: CASSTHNRDYGYTF. The CDR3 DNA reads as TGTGCCAGCAGTACGCATAACAGGGACTATGGCTACACCTTC.